Following are 11 T cell receptor beta chains from one sample sequenced in a study of blood T cell repertoires in COVID-19. TCRdb's table, derived via immunoSEQ multiplex PCR, lists solely in-frame clones and lacks some. This sample has around 80,000 clones, with roughly four fifths found just once. The specimen sequenced was peripheral blood. These receptors were collected from a human donor in a cohort sampled during active COVID-19.

J is TRBJ2-2 and V is TRBV2; 7 bases agree with TRBD2. The junction had 11 bases not matched to a gene; V was cut back by 8 bases and J by 5 bases. Per germline, CDR1 SNHLY and CDR2 FYNNEI. CDR3 size: 15 residues. Written as DNA, the CDR3 is TGTGCCAGCGCTACTGGGAGGGTAGGGACCGGGGAGCTGTTTTTT. The encoded protein is CASATGRVGTGELFF.

J is TRBJ1-4 and V is TRBV7-9, with D possibly being TRBD1 (5 bases). Trimming left V 5 bases short and J 8 bases short, with 12 bases between. The CDR3 contains 13 residues. CDR1 is SEHNR and CDR2 is FQNEAQ in the germline V gene (reference sequence). This CDR3 reads CASSLDRMEKLFF. The CDR3, as DNA: TGTGCCAGCAGCCTCGACAGAATGGAAAAACTGTTTTTT.

The V call is TRBV7-9, the J call TRBJ2-3, with a possible D match to TRBD2 (7 bases). The CDR3 extends over 16 amino acids. Per germline, CDR1 SEHNR and CDR2 FQNEAQ (reference sequence). The ends were cut back, 5 bases at V and 0 bases at J, with 15 bases in the middle. CDR3 nucleotides: TGTGCCAGCAGCCACCCTCGGGGGGCGAGCACAGATACGCAGTATTTT. The encoded protein is CASSHPRGASTDTQYF.

V and J are TRBV7-2 and TRBJ1-2; 7 positions agree with TRBD1. Per the germline V gene, CDR1 is SGHTA and CDR2 is FQGNSA. The V gene end was trimmed by 1 base and the J gene end by 4 bases; junction bases not matched to a gene: 9. The CDR3 is 16 residues long. The CDR3, as DNA: TGTGCCAGCAGCTTAGGTATCGGGACAGACGGCTATGGCTACACCTTC. It translates to CASSLGIGTDGYGYTF.

The chain joins TRBV19 to TRBJ2-2; TRBD2 is a possible D gene (5 bases). The ends were cut back, 1 base at V and 7 bases at J, with 7 bases in the middle. Germline V gives CDR1 LNHDA, CDR2 SQIVND (reference sequence). The CDR3 is 13 residues long. The CDR3 DNA reads TGTGCCAGTAGTATAGGAGGGCGCGGGGAGCTGTTTTTT. The encoded protein is CASSIGGRGELFF.

The rearrangement uses TRBV18 and TRBJ2-2; D might be TRBD1 (5 bases). Germline CDR1 reads KGHSH; CDR2 reads LQKENI. This CDR3 has 15 amino acids. V gave up 6 bases and J gave up 0 bases, with 11 bases separating them. Here the CDR3 reads CASSPDITNTGELFF. For the CDR3, the DNA is TGTGCCAGCTCCCCGGACATAACGAACACCGGGGAGCTGTTTTTT.

This clone was seen just once. The rearrangement joins TRBV9 to TRBJ2-5; TRBD2 is a possible D gene (6 bases). This CDR3 region has 13 residues. Trimming took off 3 bases at V and 6 bases at J, with 12 bases between the two ends. CDR1 and CDR2 (germline): SGDLS, YYNGEE. CDR3: CASSAAGTQTQYF. CDR3 DNA sequence: TGTGCCAGCAGCGCCGCGGGGACGCAGACCCAGTACTTC.

This clone was detected ten times or more. The chain joins TRBV19 to TRBJ1-5; D gene uncertain. Trimming left V 3 bases short and J 2 bases short, with 8 bases between. The CDR3 runs to 14 residues. Germline CDR1 is LNHDA and CDR2 is SQIVND (reference sequence). CDR3 DNA sequence: TGTGCCAGTAGTATGAGGGAGGGCAATCAGCCCCAGCATTTT. Translating it yields CASSMREGNQPQHF.

The V and J genes are TRBV5-1 and TRBJ1-1; possibly TRBD1 for D (6 bases). The V and J ends lost 0 bases and 4 bases respectively, with 13 bases between them. The CDR3 has 15 residues. Germline V gives CDR1 SGHRS, CDR2 YFSETQ. The CDR3, as DNA: TGCGCCAGCAGCTTGGACAGGGCAGACGTCACTGAAGCTTTCTTT. Its translation: CASSLDRADVTEAFF.

The chain has TRBV7-6 and TRBJ1-6, with TRBD1 identical over 8 bases. The J segment lost 2 bases and the V segment lost 4 bases, leaving 7 bases of the junction unmatched. CDR3 length: 17 residues. Germline V gives CDR1 SGHVS, CDR2 FNYEAQ. The CDR3 loop reads CASSSDRGSTYNSPLHF. In DNA form, the CDR3 reads TGTGCCAGCAGCTCTGACAGGGGTAGCACCTATAATTCACCCCTCCACTTT. The variable domain in full, completed from reference TRBV7-6 and TRBJ1-6, reads GAGVSQSPRYKVTKRGQDVALRCDPISGHVSLYWYRQALGQGPEFLTYFNYEAQQDKSGLPNDRFSAERPEGSISTLTIQRTEQRDSAMYRCASSSDRGSTYNSPLHFGNGTRLTVT.

V is TRBV9 and J is TRBJ2-3; no clear D gene. The CDR3 spans 14 residues. CDR1 and CDR2 from the germline V gene are SGDLS and YYNGEE. The V end lost 0 bases, the J end lost 3 bases, and 8 bases lay between the germline ends. The CDR3 bases are TGTGCCAGCAGCGTAGGTGCAGTTACAGATACGCAGTATTTT. Its protein product is CASSVGAVTDTQYF. The full variable domain, in which reference TRBV9 and TRBJ2-3 provide the parts outside the CDR3, is DSGVTQTPKHLITATGQRVTLRCSPRSGDLSVYWYQQSLDQGLQFLIQYYNGEERAKGNILERFSAQQFPDLHSELNLSSLELGDSALYFCASSVGAVTDTQYFGPGTRLTVL.